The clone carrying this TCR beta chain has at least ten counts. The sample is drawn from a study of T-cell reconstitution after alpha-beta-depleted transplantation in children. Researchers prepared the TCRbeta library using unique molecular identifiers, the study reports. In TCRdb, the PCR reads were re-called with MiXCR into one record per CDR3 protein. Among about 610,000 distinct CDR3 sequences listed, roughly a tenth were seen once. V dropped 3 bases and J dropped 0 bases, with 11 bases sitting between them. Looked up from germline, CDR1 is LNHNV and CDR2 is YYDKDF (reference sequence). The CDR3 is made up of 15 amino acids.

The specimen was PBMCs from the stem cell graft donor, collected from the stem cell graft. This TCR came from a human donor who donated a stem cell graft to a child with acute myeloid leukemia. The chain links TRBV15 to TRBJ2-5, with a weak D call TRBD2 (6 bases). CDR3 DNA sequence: TGTGCCACCAGCAGGGACCTAGCGAACCAAGAGACCCAGTACTTC. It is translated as CATSRDLANQETQYF. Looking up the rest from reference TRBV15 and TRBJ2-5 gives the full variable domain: DAMVIQNPRYQVTQFGKPVTLSCSQTLNHNVMYWYQQKSSQAPKLLFHYYDKDFNNEADTPDNFQSRRPNTSFCFLDIRSPGLGDTAMYLCATSRDLANQETQYFGPGTRLLVL.